The next 11 T cell receptor beta chains were all read from a single sample in a study of shared clonotypes between healthy human individuals. Assay used: immunoSEQ multiplex PCR; TCRdb lists only in-frame clones, some missing. The sample has millions of clones; approximately 90% are singletons. The sequenced material came from naive CD4+ T cells sorted from blood. Sample subset: CD45RA+ positively selected. Receptors originate from a man younger than 35 in good health.

This CDR3 is CASSLDTGGGYTF. DNA for the CDR3: TGTGCCAGCAGTTTAGATACGGGCGGAGGCTACACCTTC. This chain connects TRBV6-5 to TRBJ1-2; D unclear. The germline V gene encodes CDR1 MNHEY and CDR2 SVGAGI. This CDR3 region has 13 residues. V lost 4 bases to trimming and J lost 8 bases, with 14 bases between them.

The chain couples TRBV28 to TRBJ2-7, with 9 bases fitting TRBD1. V was pared by 10 bases and J by 0 bases, with 7 bases of the junction left unmatched. The germline V gene encodes CDR1 MDHEN and CDR2 SYDVKM. The length of the CDR3 is 14 residues. Here the CDR3 reads CATTLTGGSYEQYF. CDR3 bases: TGTGCCACCACGTTGACAGGGGGCTCCTACGAGCAGTACTTC. Filled out from reference TRBV28 and TRBJ2-7, the complete variable domain reads DVKVTQSSRYLVKRTGEKVFLECVQDMDHENMFWYRQDPGLGLRLIYFSYDVKMKEKGDIPEGYSVSREKKERFSLILESASTNQTSMYLCATTLTGGSYEQYFGPGTRLTVT.

V usage is TRBV28 and J usage is TRBJ1-4, with 9 positions matching TRBD1. The trim removed 4 bases at V and 5 bases at J, leaving 5 bases unmatched. In germline, CDR1 is MDHEN, CDR2 SYDVKM. The CDR3 loop spans 15 amino acids. CDR3 in amino acids: CASSSLTGGNEKLFF. The DNA of the CDR3 is TGTGCCAGCAGTTCGTTGACAGGGGGAAATGAAAAACTGTTTTTT.

The sample holds one count of this clone. V is TRBV5-1 and J is TRBJ2-4, with D tentatively TRBD1 (6 bases). Germline loops: CDR1 SGHRS, CDR2 YFSETQ. With 4 bases removed from V and 0 bases from J, the gap between germline ends came to 8 bases. The CDR3 has 14 amino acids. CDR3 sequence: CASSAQGAKNIQYF. The CDR3 DNA is TGCGCCAGCAGCGCACAGGGAGCCAAAAACATTCAGTACTTC.

The V and J genes are TRBV5-1 and TRBJ1-2; maybe TRBD1 (6 bases). V dropped 4 bases and J dropped 2 bases, with 27 bases sitting between them. Germline lookup yields CDR1 SGHRS and CDR2 YFSETQ. The CDR3 length is 19 residues. CDR3 in DNA: TGCGCCAGCAGCGGAGGGTGGGGGGACAAGGACAATCGCAACTATGGCTACACCTTC. This encodes CASSGGWGDKDNRNYGYTF. The full variable domain, with the rest looked up from reference TRBV5-1 and TRBJ1-2, is KAGVTQTPRYLIKTRGQQVTLSCSPISGHRSVSWYQQTPGQGLQFLFEYFSETQRNKGNFPGRFSGRQFSNSRSEMNVSTLELGDSALYLCASSGGWGDKDNRNYGYTFGSGTRLTVV.

The DNA of the CDR3 is TGTGCCAGCAGCCCCCGGGTGACAGGTGTTGAAGCTTTCTTT. It specifies CASSPRVTGVEAFF. This chain links TRBV13 with TRBJ1-1; weak D call: TRBD1 (6 bases). The CDR3 loop spans 14 amino acids. Germline V gene data show CDR1 as PRHDT and CDR2 as FYEKMQ (reference sequence). V was pared by 5 bases and J by 7 bases, with 17 bases between.

A remark on this clone: The same CDR3 also results from other DNA sequences found in this sample. The chain recombines TRBV18 with TRBJ2-2; 9 bases agree with TRBD1. V was pared by 3 bases and J by 5 bases, with 1 base of the junction left unmatched. CDR1 KGHSH and CDR2 LQKENI come from the germline V gene. The CDR3 consists of 14 residues. CDR3 DNA: TGTGCCAGCTCACCGGGACAGGGAACCGGGGAGCTGTTTTTT. Translating it yields CASSPGQGTGELFF.

This rearrangement joins TRBV9 to TRBJ1-2; no reliable D call. The germline gives CDR1 SGDLS, CDR2 YYNGEE. The CDR3 extends over 12 amino acids. With 4 bases removed from V and 8 bases from J, the gap between germline ends came to 12 bases. The CDR3 here is CASSRQEEGYTF. CDR3 sequence (DNA): TGTGCCAGCAGCCGCCAGGAGGAGGGCTACACCTTC.

The V and J genes are TRBV6-5 and TRBJ1-6; D unclear. V lost 6 bases, J lost 7 bases, and 16 bases lay in between. The length of the CDR3 is 15 residues. From germline, CDR1 is MNHEY and CDR2 SVGAGI. The CDR3 loop reads CASSPLDPGNSPLHF. The DNA for the CDR3 is TGTGCCAGCAGCCCCCTCGACCCCGGCAATTCACCCCTCCACTTT.

The CDR3 DNA reads as TGTGCCAGCAGTTATGCCGACGGTGCAACTAATGAAAAACTGTTTTTT. It is translated as CASSYADGATNEKLFF. The V gene is TRBV6-5, the J gene TRBJ1-4; D gene ambiguous. V lost 3 bases to trimming and J lost 0 bases, with 11 bases between them. Germline V gene data show CDR1 as MNHEY and CDR2 as SVGAGI. The CDR3 loop spans 16 amino acids.

The rearrangement uses TRBV7-6 and TRBJ1-2, with D possibly matching TRBD1 (6 bases). The germline V and J ends were trimmed by 5 bases and 4 bases, with 17 bases remaining between them. The CDR3 consists of 15 residues. In germline, CDR1 is SGHVS, CDR2 FNYEAQ. The CDR3 DNA reads TGTGCCAGCAGCCCCCGGGGGGGCGCACCCTATGGCTACACCTTC. Amino acid sequence: CASSPRGGAPYGYTF.